Listed here are 12 T cell receptor beta chains from one sample, sequenced in a study of shared clonotypes between healthy human individuals. Using immunoSEQ multiplex PCR, the repertoire was profiled, and TCRdb retains in-frame clones only, with some absent. The data contain roughly 2,300,000 clones, less than 95% of them seen just once; the ten biggest clones take up 0.37%. Sequenced material: naive CD4+ T cells from PBMCs. Subset noted: CD45RA+ positively selected. These receptor sequences come from a man aged 18-30 years in good health. Some clones in this sample may be carry-over from other donors' samples.

This clone appeared a single time. V is TRBV4-3 and J is TRBJ1-2, with D maybe TRBD1 (6 bases). This CDR3 contains 14 residues. The germline V gene encodes CDR1 LGHNA and CDR2 YSLEER. The ends were cut back, 1 base at V and 5 bases at J, with 11 bases in the middle. The CDR3 DNA reads as TGCGCCAGCAGCCAAGTGAACAGGGAATATGGCTACACCTTC. It encodes CASSQVNREYGYTF.

The rearrangement links TRBV28 to TRBJ1-5, with D perhaps matching TRBD1 (6 bases). The CDR3 extends over 13 amino acids. Per the germline V gene, CDR1 is MDHEN and CDR2 is SYDVKM. Trimming took off 7 bases at V and 4 bases at J, with 11 bases between the two ends. CDR3: CASNGQQNQPQHF. In nucleotides, the CDR3 is TGTGCCAGCAATGGACAGCAGAATCAGCCCCAGCATTTT.

V gene TRBV10-3 combines with J gene TRBJ2-5, with 7 bases that match TRBD1. J gave up 7 bases and V 6 bases, and 11 bases lay outside the gene matches. CDR1 is ENHRY, CDR2 SYGVKD, per germline. The CDR3 spans 14 residues. The CDR3 nucleotides are TGTGCCATCAGGCCCGACAGGGAACCGGGGACCCAGTACTTC. It encodes CAIRPDREPGTQYF.

The chain is built from TRBV25-1 and TRBJ1-2, with 9 bases aligning to TRBD1. This CDR3 contains 15 residues. Trimming took 7 bases from V and 2 from J; bases not matched to a gene: 8. Germline lookup yields CDR1 MGHDK and CDR2 SYGVNS. CDR3 loop: CASNDHGQGNYGYTF. For the CDR3, the DNA is TGTGCCAGCAATGATCACGGACAGGGGAACTATGGCTACACCTTC.

This clone was picked up one time. The chain uses TRBV4-3 and TRBJ2-1; D perhaps matches TRBD2 (5 bases). Trimming shortened V by 1 base and J by 6 bases, and 19 bases separated the two germline ends. CDR1 is LGHNA, CDR2 YSLEER, per germline. There are 17 residues in the CDR3. The CDR3: CASSQAAGHLGSNEQFF. CDR3 nucleotide sequence: TGCGCCAGCAGCCAAGCGGCGGGCCATCTTGGTAGCAATGAGCAGTTCTTC.

The chain uses TRBV6-6 and TRBJ2-2, with TRBD2 identical over 7 bases. The CDR3 length is 14 residues. The V gene end was trimmed by 11 bases and the J gene end by 2 bases; junction bases not matched to a gene: 8. Germline V gives CDR1 MNHNY, CDR2 SVGAGI (reference sequence). The CDR3 sequence is CAVQSGINTGELFF. CDR3 sequence (DNA): TGTGCCGTACAAAGCGGGATCAACACCGGGGAGCTGTTTTTT.

The chain has TRBV6-1 and TRBJ2-7; D is perhaps TRBD2 (6 bases). The germline V gene encodes CDR1 MNHNS and CDR2 SASEGT. This CDR3 has 17 amino acids. Trimming cost V 1 base and J 3 bases, with 19 bases left between them. CDR3 in amino acids: CASSEGAGGSTFYEQYF. The CDR3 nucleotides read TGTGCCAGCAGTGAAGGGGCCGGGGGATCAACCTTCTACGAGCAGTACTTC.

The V gene is TRBV4-1, the J gene TRBJ2-2; 8 bases agree with TRBD2. Germline values: CDR1 MGHRA, CDR2 YSYEKL. There are 19 residues in the CDR3. The J segment lost 5 bases and the V segment lost 5 bases, leaving 19 bases of the junction unmatched. CDR3 sequence: CASSGSRGSGKPRTGELFF. The CDR3, as DNA: TGCGCCAGCAGCGGGAGTCGTGGTAGCGGGAAACCAAGAACCGGGGAGCTGTTTTTT.

This rearrangement joins TRBV5-1 to TRBJ2-5; TRBD2 aligns across 12 bases. The CDR3 runs 18 residues. CDR1 is SGHRS, CDR2 YFSETQ, per germline. With V trimmed by 2 bases and J by 0 bases, 8 bases remained unmatched. The CDR3 reads CASSFELAGGPYQETQYF. CDR3 nucleotide sequence: TGCGCCAGCAGCTTTGAACTAGCGGGAGGTCCGTACCAAGAGACCCAGTACTTC.

This clone was detected a few times. The chain couples TRBV6-5 to TRBJ1-5; D remains unclear. Trimming removed 0 bases at V and 8 bases at J, with 8 bases between. The CDR3 totals 13 residues. Germline CDR1 and CDR2: MNHEY and SVGAGI. CDR3 DNA: TGTGCCAGCAGTTACTCGACCTACGAGCCCCAGCATTTT. The encoded protein is CASSYSTYEPQHF.

This sequence joins TRBV5-8 and TRBJ1-1; D unresolved. The CDR3 runs 14 residues. Between the trimmed V and J ends, which lost 0 bases and 2 bases, there was a span of 8 bases. The germline gives CDR1 SGHTS, CDR2 YDEGEE. DNA of the CDR3: TGTGCCAGCAGCTTGGCCAGAACAAACACTGAAGCTTTCTTT. Its protein product is CASSLARTNTEAFF.

The rearrangement joins TRBV28 to TRBJ2-7; 7 nucleotides agree with TRBD2. The ends lost 9 bases at V and 6 bases at J; junction bases unmatched: 5. This CDR3 has 11 residues. Germline CDR1 and CDR2: MDHEN and SYDVKM. The CDR3 protein is CASSGGSEQYF. The CDR3 region has the DNA TGTGCCAGTTCCGGGGGGTCCGAGCAGTACTTC.